The present TCR beta chain was sequenced within a study of blood T cell repertoires in COVID-19. Measured with immunoSEQ multiplex PCR; TCRdb has only the in-frame clones, and not every one. The repertoire has 250,000 to 350,000 clones, 87% of them found once; the top ten carry 2.2%. Material: peripheral blood. The TCR comes from a woman between 50 and 59 years old who had recovered from COVID-19.

In nucleotides, the CDR3 is TGTGCCAGCAGCTTTTACGGCAGGGACTCTTTCTTT. Translation: CASSFYGRDSFF. The chain uses TRBV7-2 and TRBJ1-1; possibly TRBD1 for D (5 bases). CDR1 is SGHTA, CDR2 FQGNSA, per germline. The V end lost 3 bases, the J end lost 12 bases, and 14 bases lay between the germline ends. The CDR3 is 12 amino acids. The full variable domain, rest sourced from reference TRBV7-2 and TRBJ1-1, is GAGVSQSPSNKVTEKGKDVELRCDPISGHTALYWYRQSLGQGLEFLIYFQGNSAPDKSGLPSDRFSAERTGGSVSTLTIQRTQQEDSAVYLCASSFYGRDSFFGQGTRLTVV.